The entry below describes one T cell receptor (beta chain). Its antigen is undetermined. The V end lost 3 bases, the J end lost 0 bases, and 12 bases lay between the germline ends. Looked up from germline, CDR1 is ENHRY and CDR2 is SYGVKD. CDR3 size: 15 residues. This record belongs to a study of shared clonotypes between healthy human individuals. Findings and limits, study-wide: Sorted-subset sequencing was shown by rarefaction to be incomplete despite large depth.

Clones were read by immunoSEQ multiplex PCR, and TCRdb kept only the in-frame ones, dropping some. The table includes fewer than 1.8 million clones, approximately 98.5% detected once. The specimen was naive CD4+ T cells sorted from blood. Noted subset: CD45RA+ positively selected. The sequence came from a man younger than 40 in good health. The J gene is TRBJ2-7, the V gene TRBV10-3; D is tentatively TRBD1 or TRBD2 (6 bases each). CDR3 sequence reads: CAISDPGASSYEQYF. CDR3 DNA sequence: TGTGCCATCAGTGACCCGGGGGCCAGCTCCTACGAGCAGTACTTC.